This T cell receptor beta chain emerged from a study of blood T cell repertoires in COVID-19. Study details: Italy, Spain and the United States were the sources of the convalescent and acute COVID-19 samples. From T cells, B-cell-depleted T cells, or PBMCs came the material, which was cDNA or gDNA.

Original processing notes: Nucleated cell number was recorded as an estimate derived from reference gene primer amplification. Only in-frame clones appear in the TCRdb table, and some are missing; sequencing was by immunoSEQ multiplex PCR. That table supplies the V and J calls and clone size; D and trimming were determined from the DNA. This table has approximately 280,000 clones, roughly 91% appearing once. The CDR3 contains 13 residues. The receptor's source is a man aged 35 to 55 with acute or convalescent COVID-19. Sequenced sample: peripheral blood. This chain uses TRBV21-1 with TRBJ2-7; TRBD1, the table's D call, was not compared with the DNA. TRBV21-1 is a pseudogene. In DNA form, the CDR3 reads TGTGCCAGCTCCGGACAGGACTTGCACGAGCAGTACTTC. This gives the protein CASSGQDLHEQYF.